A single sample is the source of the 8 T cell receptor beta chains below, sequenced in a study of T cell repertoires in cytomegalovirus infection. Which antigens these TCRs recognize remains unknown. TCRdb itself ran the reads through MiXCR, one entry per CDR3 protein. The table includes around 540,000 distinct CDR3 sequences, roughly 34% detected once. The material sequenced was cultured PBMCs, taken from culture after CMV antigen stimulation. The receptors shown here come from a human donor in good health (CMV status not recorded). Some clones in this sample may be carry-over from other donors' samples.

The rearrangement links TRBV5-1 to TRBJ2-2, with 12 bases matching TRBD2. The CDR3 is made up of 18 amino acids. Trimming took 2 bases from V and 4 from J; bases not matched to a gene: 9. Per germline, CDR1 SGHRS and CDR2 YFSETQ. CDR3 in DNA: TGCGCCAGCAGCTTTATTGGACTAGCGGGAATCGGCACCGGGGAGCTGTTTTTT. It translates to CASSFIGLAGIGTGELFF. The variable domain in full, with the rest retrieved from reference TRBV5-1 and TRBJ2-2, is KAGVTQTPRYLIKTRGQQVTLSCSPISGHRSVSWYQQTPGQGLQFLFEYFSETQRNKGNFPGRFSGRQFSNSRSEMNVSTLELGDSALYLCASSFIGLAGIGTGELFFGEGSRLTVL.

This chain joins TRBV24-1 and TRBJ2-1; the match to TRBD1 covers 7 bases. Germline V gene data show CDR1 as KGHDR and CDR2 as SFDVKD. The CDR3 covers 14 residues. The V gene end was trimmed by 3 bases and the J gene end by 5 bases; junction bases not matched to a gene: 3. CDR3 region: CATSDPGQNNEQFF. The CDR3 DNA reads TGTGCCACCAGTGATCCGGGACAGAACAATGAGCAGTTCTTC.

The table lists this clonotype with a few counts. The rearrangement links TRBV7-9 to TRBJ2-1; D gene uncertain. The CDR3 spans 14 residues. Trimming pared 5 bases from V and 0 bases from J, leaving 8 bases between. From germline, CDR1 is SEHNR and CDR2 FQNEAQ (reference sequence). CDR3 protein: CASSRMGSYNEQFF. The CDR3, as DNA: TGTGCCAGCAGCCGAATGGGCTCCTACAATGAGCAGTTCTTC.

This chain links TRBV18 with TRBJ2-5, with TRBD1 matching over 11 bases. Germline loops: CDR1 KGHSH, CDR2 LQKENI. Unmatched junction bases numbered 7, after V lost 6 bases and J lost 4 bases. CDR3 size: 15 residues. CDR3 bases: TGTGCCAGCTCGTCCGGACAGGGGGCGCGAGAGACCCAGTACTTC. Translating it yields CASSSGQGARETQYF. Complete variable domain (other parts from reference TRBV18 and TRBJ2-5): NAGVMQNPRHLVRRRGQEARLRCSPMKGHSHVYWYRQLPEEGLKFMVYLQKENIIDESGMPKERFSAEFPKEGPSILRIQQVVRGDSAAYFCASSSGQGARETQYFGPGTRLLVL.

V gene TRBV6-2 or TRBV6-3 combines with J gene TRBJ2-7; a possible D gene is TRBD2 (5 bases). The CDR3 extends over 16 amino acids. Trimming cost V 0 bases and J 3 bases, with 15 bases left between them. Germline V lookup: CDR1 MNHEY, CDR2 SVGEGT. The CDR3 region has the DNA TGTGCCAGCAGTTACTCGAGGTGGACTGCCAACTACGAGCAGTACGTC. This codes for CASSYSRWTANYEQYV.

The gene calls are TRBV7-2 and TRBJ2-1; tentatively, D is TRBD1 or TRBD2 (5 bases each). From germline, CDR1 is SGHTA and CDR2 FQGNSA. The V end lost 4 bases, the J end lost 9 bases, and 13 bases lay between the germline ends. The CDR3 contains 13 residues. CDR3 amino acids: CASSSQTGGEQFF. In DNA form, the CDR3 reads TGTGCCAGCAGCTCCCAGACTGGGGGTGAGCAGTTCTTC. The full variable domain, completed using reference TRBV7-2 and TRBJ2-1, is GAGVSQSPSNKVTEKGKDVELRCDPISGHTALYWYRQSLGQGLEFLIYFQGNSAPDKSGLPSDRFSAERTGGSVSTLTIQRTQQEDSAVYLCASSSQTGGEQFFGPGTRLTVL.

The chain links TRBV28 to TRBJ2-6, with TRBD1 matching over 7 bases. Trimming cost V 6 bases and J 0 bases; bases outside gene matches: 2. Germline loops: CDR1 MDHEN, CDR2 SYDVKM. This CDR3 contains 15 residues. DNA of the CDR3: TGTGCCAGCAGGGCAGGGGGCTCTGGGGCCAACGTCCTGACTTTC. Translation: CASRAGGSGANVLTF.

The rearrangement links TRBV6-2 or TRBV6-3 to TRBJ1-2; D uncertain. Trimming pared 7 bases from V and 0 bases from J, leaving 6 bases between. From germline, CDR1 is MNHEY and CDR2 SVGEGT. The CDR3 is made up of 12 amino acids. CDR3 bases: TGTGCCAGCACCGGGGCTAACTATGGCTACACCTTC. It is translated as CASTGANYGYTF.